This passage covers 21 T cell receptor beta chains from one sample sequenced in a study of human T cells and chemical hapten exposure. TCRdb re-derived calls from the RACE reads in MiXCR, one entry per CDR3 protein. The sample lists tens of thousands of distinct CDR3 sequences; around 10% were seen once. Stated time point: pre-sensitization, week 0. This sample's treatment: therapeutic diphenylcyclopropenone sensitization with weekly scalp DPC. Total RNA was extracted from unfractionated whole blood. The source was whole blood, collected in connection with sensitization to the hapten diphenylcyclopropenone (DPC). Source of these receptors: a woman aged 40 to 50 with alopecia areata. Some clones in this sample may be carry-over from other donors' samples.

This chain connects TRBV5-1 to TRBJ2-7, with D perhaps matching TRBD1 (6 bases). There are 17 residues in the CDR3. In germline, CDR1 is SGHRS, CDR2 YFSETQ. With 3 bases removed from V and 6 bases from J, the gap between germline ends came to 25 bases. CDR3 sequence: CASSSIGTNPNSVEQYF. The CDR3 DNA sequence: TGCGCCAGCAGCTCCATCGGGACAAACCCGAACTCTGTCGAGCAGTACTTC.

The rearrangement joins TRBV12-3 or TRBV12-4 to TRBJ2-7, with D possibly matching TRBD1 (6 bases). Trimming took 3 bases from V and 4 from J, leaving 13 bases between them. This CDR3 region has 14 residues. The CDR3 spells CASSFGGTLYEQYF. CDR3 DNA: TGTGCCAGCAGTTTCGGTGGGACACTTTACGAGCAGTACTTC.

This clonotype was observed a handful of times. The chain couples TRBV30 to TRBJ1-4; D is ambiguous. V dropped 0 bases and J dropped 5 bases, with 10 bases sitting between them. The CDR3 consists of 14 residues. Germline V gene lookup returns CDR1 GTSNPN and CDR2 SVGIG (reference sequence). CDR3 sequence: CAWSVQSTNEKLFF. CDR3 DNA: TGTGCCTGGAGTGTACAGTCGACAAATGAAAAACTGTTTTTT.

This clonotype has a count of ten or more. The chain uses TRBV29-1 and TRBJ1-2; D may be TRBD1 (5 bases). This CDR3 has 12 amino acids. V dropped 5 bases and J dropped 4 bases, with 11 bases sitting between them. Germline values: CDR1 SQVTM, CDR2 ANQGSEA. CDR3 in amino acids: CSVIQGSYGYTF. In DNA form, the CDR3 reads TGCAGCGTTATTCAGGGCAGCTATGGCTACACCTTC.

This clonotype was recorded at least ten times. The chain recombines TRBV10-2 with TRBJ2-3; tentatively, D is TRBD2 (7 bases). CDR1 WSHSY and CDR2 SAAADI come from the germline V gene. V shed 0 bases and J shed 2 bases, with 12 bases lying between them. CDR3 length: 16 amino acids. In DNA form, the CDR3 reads TGCGCCAGCAGTGAGTCTCGGGGGGCCTTCACAGATACGCAGTATTTT. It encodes CASSESRGAFTDTQYF.

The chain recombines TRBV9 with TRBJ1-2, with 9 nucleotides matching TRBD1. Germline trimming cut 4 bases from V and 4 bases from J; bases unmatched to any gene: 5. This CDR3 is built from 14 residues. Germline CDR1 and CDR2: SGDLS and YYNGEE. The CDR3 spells CASSPGQGSYGYTF. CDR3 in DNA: TGTGCCAGCAGCCCAGGACAGGGGAGCTATGGCTACACCTTC.

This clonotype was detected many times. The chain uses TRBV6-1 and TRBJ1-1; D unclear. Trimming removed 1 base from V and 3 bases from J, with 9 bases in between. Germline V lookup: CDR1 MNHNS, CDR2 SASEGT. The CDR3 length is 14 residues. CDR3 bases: TGTGCCAGCAGTGAAGTAGGTGTGCACACTGAAGCTTTCTTT. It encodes CASSEVGVHTEAFF.

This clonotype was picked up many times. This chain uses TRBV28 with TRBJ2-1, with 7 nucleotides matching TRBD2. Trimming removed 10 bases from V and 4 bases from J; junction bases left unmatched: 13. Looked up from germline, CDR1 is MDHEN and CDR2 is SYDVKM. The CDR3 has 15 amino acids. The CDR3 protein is CATEPTLAEYNEQFF. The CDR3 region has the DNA TGTGCCACCGAACCCACCCTAGCGGAGTACAATGAGCAGTTCTTC.

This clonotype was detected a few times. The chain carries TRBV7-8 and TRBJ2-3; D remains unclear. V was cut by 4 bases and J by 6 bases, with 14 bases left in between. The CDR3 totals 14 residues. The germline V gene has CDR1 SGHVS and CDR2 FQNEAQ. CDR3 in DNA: TGTGCCAGCAGCTCCGGGTCCACCTTCGATACGCAGTATTTT. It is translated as CASSSGSTFDTQYF.

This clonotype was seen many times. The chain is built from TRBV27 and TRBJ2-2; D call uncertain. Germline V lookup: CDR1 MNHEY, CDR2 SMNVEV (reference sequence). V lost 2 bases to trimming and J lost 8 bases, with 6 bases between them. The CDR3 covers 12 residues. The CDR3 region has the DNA TGTGCCAGCAGTTTAGTGTCAGGGGAGCTGTTTTTT. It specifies CASSLVSGELFF.

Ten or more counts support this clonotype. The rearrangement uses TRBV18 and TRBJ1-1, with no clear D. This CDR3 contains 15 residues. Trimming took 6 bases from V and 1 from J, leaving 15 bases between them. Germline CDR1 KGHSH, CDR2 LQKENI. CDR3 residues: CASSLRNEGNTEAFF. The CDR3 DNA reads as TGTGCCAGCTCCCTGAGAAACGAGGGGAACACTGAAGCTTTCTTT.

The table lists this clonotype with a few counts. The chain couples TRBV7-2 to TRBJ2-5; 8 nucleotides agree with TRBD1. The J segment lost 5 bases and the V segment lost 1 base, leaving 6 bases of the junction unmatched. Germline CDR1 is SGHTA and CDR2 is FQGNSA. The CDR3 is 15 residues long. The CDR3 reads CASSLGPGGAETQYF. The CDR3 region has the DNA TGTGCCAGCAGCTTAGGCCCAGGGGGCGCGGAGACCCAGTACTTC.

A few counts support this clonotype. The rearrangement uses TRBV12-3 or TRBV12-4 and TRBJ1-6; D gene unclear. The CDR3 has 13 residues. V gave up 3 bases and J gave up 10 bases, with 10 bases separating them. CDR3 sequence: CASSFQPQSPLHF. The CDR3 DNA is TGTGCCAGCAGTTTTCAGCCGCAGTCACCCCTCCACTTT.

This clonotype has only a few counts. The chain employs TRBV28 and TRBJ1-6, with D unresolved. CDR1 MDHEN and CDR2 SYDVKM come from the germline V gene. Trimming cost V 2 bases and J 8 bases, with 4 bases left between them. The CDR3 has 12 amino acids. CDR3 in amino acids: CASSLSYSPLHF. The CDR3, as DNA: TGTGCCAGCAGTTTAAGTTATTCACCCCTCCACTTT.

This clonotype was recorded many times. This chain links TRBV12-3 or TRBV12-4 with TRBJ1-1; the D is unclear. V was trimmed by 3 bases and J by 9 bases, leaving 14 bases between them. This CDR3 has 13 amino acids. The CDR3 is CASSFGSGAKAFF. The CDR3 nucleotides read TGTGCCAGCAGTTTTGGATCAGGCGCTAAAGCTTTCTTT.

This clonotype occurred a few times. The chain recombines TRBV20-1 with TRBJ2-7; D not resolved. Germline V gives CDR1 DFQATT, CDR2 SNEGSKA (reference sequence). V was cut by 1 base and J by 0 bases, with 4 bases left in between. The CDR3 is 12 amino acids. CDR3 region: CSARGDSYEQYF. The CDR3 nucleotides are TGCAGTGCTAGAGGGGACTCCTACGAGCAGTACTTC.

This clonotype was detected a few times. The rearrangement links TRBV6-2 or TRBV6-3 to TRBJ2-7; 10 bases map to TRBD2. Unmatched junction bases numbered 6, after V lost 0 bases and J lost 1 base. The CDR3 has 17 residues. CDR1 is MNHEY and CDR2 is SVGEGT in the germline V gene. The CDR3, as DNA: TGTGCCAGCAGTTACTCTAGCGGGAGGAGGGGATCCTACGAGCAGTACTTC. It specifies CASSYSSGRRGSYEQYF.

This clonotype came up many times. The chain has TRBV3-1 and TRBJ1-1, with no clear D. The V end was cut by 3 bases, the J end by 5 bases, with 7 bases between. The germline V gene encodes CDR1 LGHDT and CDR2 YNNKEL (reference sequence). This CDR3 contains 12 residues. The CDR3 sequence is CASSQVRTEAFF. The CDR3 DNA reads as TGTGCCAGCAGCCAGGTACGGACTGAAGCTTTCTTT.

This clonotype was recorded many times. The CDR3 reads CASPPAPGELFF. The CDR3, as DNA: TGTGCCAGCCCCCCCGCCCCCGGGGAGCTGTTTTTT. This chain connects TRBV7-8 to TRBJ2-2; D is uncertain. This CDR3 spans 12 amino acids. The V gene lost 8 bases and the J gene lost 6 bases, with 10 bases spanning the gap. Looked up from germline, CDR1 is SGHVS and CDR2 is FQNEAQ.

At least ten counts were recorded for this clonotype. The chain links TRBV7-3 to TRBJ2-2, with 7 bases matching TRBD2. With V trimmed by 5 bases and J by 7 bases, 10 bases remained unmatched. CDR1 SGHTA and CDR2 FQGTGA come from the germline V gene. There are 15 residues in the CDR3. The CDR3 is CASSPQAGAGGELFF. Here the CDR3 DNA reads TGTGCCAGCAGCCCCCAGGCGGGAGCGGGCGGGGAGCTGTTTTTT.

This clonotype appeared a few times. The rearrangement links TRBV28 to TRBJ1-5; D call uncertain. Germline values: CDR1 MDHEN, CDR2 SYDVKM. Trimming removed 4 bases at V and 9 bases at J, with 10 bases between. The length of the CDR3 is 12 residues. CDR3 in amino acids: CASSSLERPQHF. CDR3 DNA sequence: TGTGCCAGCAGTTCCCTAGAGCGGCCCCAGCATTTT.